The 25 T cell receptor beta chains reported below all come from one sample, sequenced in a study of blood T cells in healthy people across ages. A second about 7 to 11 cycle PCR used barcoded and J-beta primers. TCRdb ran MiXCR on the 5' RACE reads and lists one entry per CDR3 protein. The sample holds 650,000 or so distinct CDR3 sequences, about 51% seen once. Sample: blood. The receptors were gathered from a woman over 75 in good health.

On this clonotype: One end of the junction varies from germline; a read error may be responsible. The chain carries TRBV7-9 and TRBJ1-4; D possibly corresponds to TRBD1 (5 bases). The CDR3 covers 14 residues. Germline CDR1 and CDR2: SEHNR and FQNEAQ (reference sequence). This chain's CDR3 is CASSLWDGNVKLFF. The CDR3 bases are TGTGCCAGCAGCTTATGGGACGGAAATGTAAAACTGTTTTTT. Filled out from reference TRBV7-9 and TRBJ1-4, the complete variable domain reads DTGVSQNPRHKITKRGQNVTFRCDPISEHNRLYWYRQTLGQGPEFLTYFQNEAQLEKSRLLSDRFSAERPKGSFSTLEIQRTEQGDSAMYLCASSLWDGNVKLFFGSGTQLSVL.

This clonotype has at least ten counts. This rearrangement joins TRBV27 to TRBJ2-7, with no clear D. CDR1 is MNHEY, CDR2 SMNVEV, per germline (reference sequence). V lost 2 bases and J lost 6, with 17 bases in between. This CDR3 has 15 residues. The CDR3 region has the DNA TGTGCCAGCAGTTTAATGGCTCGCCTGGATCGCGAGCAGTACTTC. Translation: CASSLMARLDREQYF.

The chain recombines TRBV12-3 or TRBV12-4 with TRBJ2-4; either TRBD1 or TRBD2 may fit D (6 bases each). The J call is doubtful: the DNA matches TRBJ2-7 better. The CDR3 contains 14 residues. As DNA, the CDR3 is TGTGCCAGCAGTTCCACTAGGGGGGCCTACGAGCAGTACTTC. This gives the protein CASSSTRGAYEQYF.

Turning to this clonotype: The junction departs from germline at one end; a sequencing error may be responsible. Here the CDR3 DNA reads TGCGCCAGCCGCCTATACGACAGGGCCACCTACGAGCAGTACTTC. Translating gives CASRLYDRATYEQYF. V gene TRBV5-5 combines with J gene TRBJ2-7; 7 nucleotides agree with TRBD1. Germline CDR1 and CDR2: SGHKS and YYEKEE (reference sequence). This CDR3 spans 15 amino acids.

The V and J genes are TRBV7-2 and TRBJ2-1; TRBD2 might be the D (5 bases). Trimming left V 2 bases short and J 0 bases short, with 14 bases between. Germline values: CDR1 SGHTA, CDR2 FQGNSA. The CDR3 consists of 17 residues. CDR3 DNA: TGTGCCAGCAGCTTAAATGTGAGGGCAAGCTCCTACAATGAGCAGTTCTTC. Its protein product is CASSLNVRASSYNEQFF.

The chain couples TRBV7-9 to TRBJ1-6; 7 bases are shared with TRBD1. V was pared by 7 bases and J by 7 bases, with 7 bases of the junction left unmatched. The CDR3 consists of 14 residues. The V gene's germline CDR1 is SEHNR and CDR2 FQNEAQ (reference sequence). CDR3 DNA sequence: TGTGCCAGCAACGCCGGGACAGCAAATTCACCCCTCCACTTT. Protein sequence: CASNAGTANSPLHF.

The chain links TRBV20-1 to TRBJ1-2; 10 bases fit TRBD1. Trimming removed 1 base from V and 4 bases from J; junction bases left unmatched: 9. The V gene's germline CDR1 is DFQATT and CDR2 SNEGSKA (reference sequence). The CDR3 has 16 amino acids. DNA for the CDR3: TGCAGTGCTAGAGCGGACAGGGGGAGGGGGGTCTATGGCTACACCTTC. Amino acid sequence: CSARADRGRGVYGYTF.

Many counts were recorded for this clonotype. The gene calls are TRBV5-1 and TRBJ2-1, with D perhaps TRBD1 (6 bases). The length of the CDR3 is 15 residues. Trimming shortened V by 4 bases and J by 0 bases, and 11 bases separated the two germline ends. CDR1 is SGHRS, CDR2 YFSETQ, per germline. CDR3 residues: CASSQGGSSYNEQFF. CDR3 coding DNA: TGCGCCAGCAGCCAAGGGGGAAGCTCCTACAATGAGCAGTTCTTC.

The chain has TRBV29-1 and TRBJ2-7; possibly TRBD1 or TRBD2 for D (5 bases each). The CDR3 is 11 amino acids. Trimming cost V 6 bases and J 3 bases, with 9 bases left between them. CDR1 SQVTM and CDR2 ANQGSEA come from the germline V gene. The CDR3 sequence is CSVRDVYEQYF. The CDR3 nucleotides read TGCAGCGTCCGGGACGTCTACGAGCAGTACTTC.

CDR3 nucleotides: TGTGCTAGTGGTCTGAACGGAGGTGAAAAACTGTTTTTT. This translates into CASGLNGGEKLFF. The chain recombines TRBV12-5 with TRBJ1-4, with unresolved D. The V end was cut by 5 bases, the J end by 7 bases, with 11 bases between. Per the germline V gene, CDR1 is LGHNT and CDR2 is FRNRAP. There are 13 residues in the CDR3.

This clonotype was picked up one time. Given a much more abundant clone one base away, this may be a read error. The V gene is TRBV5-1, the J gene TRBJ2-1; weak D call: TRBD2 (6 bases). Per the germline V gene, CDR1 is SGHRS and CDR2 is YFSETQ. CDR3 size: 13 residues. DNA for the CDR3: TGCGCCCGCAGCTTGGGTTCGGGGGATGAGCAGTTCTTC. It specifies CARSLGSGDEQFF.

The chain links TRBV20-1 to TRBJ2-1; 7 bases are shared with TRBD2. The CDR3 runs to 15 residues. CDR1 is DFQATT and CDR2 is SNEGSKA in the germline V gene (reference sequence). J gave up 6 bases and V 2 bases, and 10 bases lay outside the gene matches. Here the CDR3 reads CSARTSEKPSNEQFF. CDR3 DNA: TGCAGTGCTAGAACTAGCGAGAAACCCTCCAATGAGCAGTTCTTC.

This clonotype was observed a handful of times. V and J are TRBV9 and TRBJ2-1; D gene unclear. Deletions cut 0 bases from V and 13 bases from J, with 14 bases between. Germline CDR1 SGDLS, CDR2 YYNGEE. The CDR3 sequence is 13 residues long. CDR3 nucleotides: TGTGCCAGCAGCGTAGACCCAAGTCGAGGCCAGTTCTTC. As protein: CASSVDPSRGQFF.

In this sample, this clonotype turned up a few times. A read error is possible here, since a much larger clone lies one base away. The chain has TRBV20-1 and TRBJ2-7, with 9 bases identical to TRBD2. The CDR3 loop spans 15 amino acids. Germline CDR1 DFQATT, CDR2 SNEGSKA (reference sequence). The V segment lost 5 bases and the J segment 7 bases; nucleotides outside the gene matches: 15. CDR3 sequence reads: CSARTGTSSYNEQYF. The CDR3 DNA follows: TGCAGTGCTCGTACCGGGACTAGCAGCTACAATGAGCAGTACTTC.

Note on this clonotype: A much larger clone lies a single base off, so this may be a read error. The rearrangement uses TRBV6-1 and TRBJ1-2, with D unclear. The CDR3 runs 13 residues. The V gene's germline CDR1 is MNHNS and CDR2 SASEGT. DNA of the CDR3: TGTGCCAGCAACATCCATAGTAAGGATGGCCACACCTTC. This translates into CASNIHSKDGHTF.

A note on this clonotype: A much larger clone differs by one base, so this may be a read error. The chain has TRBV7-9 and TRBJ2-7; 8 bases fit TRBD2. Per germline, CDR1 SEHNR and CDR2 FQNEAQ (reference sequence). The CDR3 has 13 residues. V shed 0 bases and J 10 bases; nucleotides not matched to a gene: 5. The CDR3: CASSLATSEAQYF. Written as DNA, the CDR3 is TGTGCCAGCAGCTTAGCGACTAGCGAGGCCCAGTACTTC.

The chain combines TRBV9 with TRBJ1-2; TRBD1 matches at 7 bases. Germline V lookup: CDR1 SGDLS, CDR2 YYNGEE. The CDR3 totals 15 residues. V gave up 3 bases and J gave up 0 bases; unmatched junction bases: 5. The CDR3 region has the DNA TGTGCCAGCAGCGCCGACGGGACAGCTAACTATGGCTACACCTTC. It codes for CASSADGTANYGYTF.

Concerning this clonotype itself: This sequence may be a read error, since a much larger clone differs from it by one base. V is TRBV20-1 and J is TRBJ1-1; D not certain. Germline lookup yields CDR1 DFQATT and CDR2 SNEGSKA (reference sequence). The CDR3 has 12 amino acids. The DNA for the CDR3 is TGCAGGGCTAGAGGAGAGAACACTGAAGCTTTCTTT. Translated: CRARGENTEAFF.

The table lists this clonotype with a few counts. This chain uses TRBV3-1 with TRBJ1-5; 8 bases line up with TRBD1. With 4 bases clipped from V and 6 bases from J, the junction kept 5 bases outside the gene matches. Germline CDR1 is LGHDT and CDR2 is YNNKEL (reference sequence). The CDR3 extends over 14 amino acids. CDR3 bases: TGTGCCAGCAGCCTCGGACAGGGCAGTCAGCCCCAGCATTTT. Translated: CASSLGQGSQPQHF.

This clonotype was detected only once. A read error is possible here, since a much larger clone lies one base away. J is TRBJ2-3 and V is TRBV5-1; tentative D call: TRBD1 (5 bases). Germline assignment: CDR1 SGHRS and CDR2 YFSETQ. Trimming stripped 0 bases from V and 4 bases from J, with 9 bases between. The CDR3 consists of 14 residues. The CDR3, as DNA: TGCGCCAGCAGCTTGGGACAGCTCGCAGATACGCAGTATTTT. Residues: CASSLGQLADTQYF.

This clonotype has just a few counts. Just one base apart from a much larger clone, this may be a read error. The chain links TRBV12-3 or TRBV12-4 to TRBJ2-7, with D perhaps TRBD1 (6 bases). V dropped 4 bases and J dropped 1 base, with 8 bases sitting between them. The CDR3 runs 13 residues. CDR3 DNA sequence: TGTGCCAGCAGTTGTGGGACATCCTACGAGCAGTACTTC. Amino acid sequence: CASSCGTSYEQYF.

This clonotype has a count of ten or more. V is TRBV9 and J is TRBJ2-1, with D maybe TRBD2 (5 bases). CDR1 SGDLS and CDR2 YYNGEE come from the germline V gene. Trimming shortened V by 0 bases and J by 9 bases, and 19 bases separated the two germline ends. This CDR3 has 16 amino acids. CDR3 nucleotide sequence: TGTGCCAGCAGCGTAGGCGCTTATCCGGGTGGGAGTGAGCAGTTCTTC. It translates to CASSVGAYPGGSEQFF.

This clonotype was recorded a few times. The CDR3 DNA reads TGTGCCAGCTCACCGGGGCTAGCGGAATACAATGAGCAGTACTTC. Protein sequence: CASSPGLAEYNEQYF. This sequence joins TRBV18 and TRBJ2-5, with 7 bases identical to TRBD2. The V gene's germline CDR1 is KGHSH and CDR2 LQKENI. Trimming took 3 bases from V and 11 from J; bases not matched to a gene: 15. The CDR3 has 15 amino acids.

The rearrangement links TRBV10-3 to TRBJ2-1; the D is unclear. V was trimmed by 4 bases and J by 5 bases, leaving 9 bases between them. This CDR3 is built from 13 residues. CDR1 ENHRY and CDR2 SYGVKD come from the germline V gene. The CDR3 DNA is TGTGCCATCAGTGGGCAGCCAAACAATGAGCAGTTCTTC. Its protein product is CAISGQPNNEQFF.

This clonotype was detected only once. The rearrangement uses TRBV15 and TRBJ1-5; D ambiguous. The CDR3 is made up of 14 amino acids. Germline V gene data show CDR1 as LNHNV and CDR2 as YYDKDF (reference sequence). Trimming shortened V by 6 bases and J by 0 bases, and 9 bases separated the two germline ends. CDR3: CATRGLNSNQPQHF. In DNA form, the CDR3 reads TGTGCCACCAGGGGTCTAAATAGCAATCAGCCCCAGCATTTT.